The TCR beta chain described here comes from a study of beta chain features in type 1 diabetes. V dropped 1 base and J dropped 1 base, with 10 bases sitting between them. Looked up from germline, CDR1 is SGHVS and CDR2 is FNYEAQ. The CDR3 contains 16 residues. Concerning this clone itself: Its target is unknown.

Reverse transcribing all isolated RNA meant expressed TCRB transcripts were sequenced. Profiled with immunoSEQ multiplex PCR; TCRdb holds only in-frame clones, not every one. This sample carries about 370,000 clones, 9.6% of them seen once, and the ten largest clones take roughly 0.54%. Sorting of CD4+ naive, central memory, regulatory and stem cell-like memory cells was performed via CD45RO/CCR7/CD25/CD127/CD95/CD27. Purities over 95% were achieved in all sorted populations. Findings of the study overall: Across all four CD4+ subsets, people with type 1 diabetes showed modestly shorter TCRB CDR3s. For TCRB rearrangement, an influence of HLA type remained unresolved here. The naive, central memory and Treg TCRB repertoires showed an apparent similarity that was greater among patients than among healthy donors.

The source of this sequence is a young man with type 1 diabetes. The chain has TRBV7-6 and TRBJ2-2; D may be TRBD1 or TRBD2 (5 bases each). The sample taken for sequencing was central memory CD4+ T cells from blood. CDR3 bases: TGTGCCAGCAGCTTAGGTGGGGGTAGGAACACCGGGGAGCTGTTTTTT. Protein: CASSLGGGRNTGELFF.